Following are 8 T cell receptor beta chains from one sample sequenced in a study of spatial heterogeneity in lung cancer. Noted time point: sample taken at primary tumor resection. TCRdb redid the calling of the 5' RACE reads with MiXCR, one entry per CDR3 protein. The profile shows just over 75,000 distinct CDR3 sequences, approximately 8% of them singletons. Sequenced material: PBMCs, taken at surgery. These receptors originate from a male donor with early-stage non-small cell lung cancer.

Only a few counts were recorded for this clonotype. This chain joins TRBV2 and TRBJ2-7; D uncertain. The CDR3 is made up of 14 amino acids. Deletions cut 7 bases from V and 0 bases from J, with 13 bases between. Germline V gene lookup returns CDR1 SNHLY and CDR2 FYNNEI. In nucleotides, the CDR3 is TGTGCCAGCAATACCGGGTTATACTCCTACGAGCAGTACTTC. Encoded protein: CASNTGLYSYEQYF.

This clonotype appeared a few times. The CDR3 loop reads CASIPEFTGGTDTQYF. CDR3 in DNA: TGTGCCAGCATCCCAGAGTTCACAGGGGGGACAGATACGCAGTATTTT. This chain joins TRBV12-3 or TRBV12-4 and TRBJ2-3; 8 bases match TRBD1. J lost 3 bases, V lost 7 bases, and 12 bases had no gene match. The CDR3 sequence is 16 residues long.

This sequence joins TRBV6-1 and TRBJ2-7; 9 bases line up with TRBD1. The J segment lost 4 bases and the V segment lost 4 bases, leaving 2 bases of the junction unmatched. The CDR3 has 13 residues. Germline CDR1 reads MNHNS; CDR2 reads SASEGT. The CDR3 DNA is TGTGCCAGCAGTGCCGACAGGGGGTACGAGCAGTACTTC. Translation: CASSADRGYEQYF.

The chain recombines TRBV10-3 with TRBJ2-3; 7 bases align to TRBD1. The CDR3 spans 17 residues. Looked up from germline, CDR1 is ENHRY and CDR2 is SYGVKD. Unmatched junction bases numbered 8, after V lost 0 bases and J lost 2 bases. CDR3 protein: CAISESYGTANTDTQYF. The DNA for the CDR3 is TGTGCCATCAGTGAGTCGTACGGGACAGCGAACACAGATACGCAGTATTTT.

This clonotype was observed many times. The chain carries TRBV19 and TRBJ1-1; D may be TRBD1 (6 bases). The germline CDR1 and CDR2 sequences are LNHDA and SQIVND (reference sequence). CDR3 length equals 14 residues. The V end lost 5 bases, the J end lost 1 base, and 11 bases lay between the germline ends. As DNA, the CDR3 is TGTGCCAGTAGTGAATGGACAGAGAACACTGAAGCTTTCTTT. Translation gives CASSEWTENTEAFF.

This chain connects TRBV20-1 to TRBJ2-7; 8 bases are shared with TRBD1. CDR1 and CDR2 (germline): DFQATT, SNEGSKA (reference sequence). This CDR3 has 13 residues. Trimming cost V 6 bases and J 3 bases; bases outside gene matches: 7. The CDR3 sequence is CSAPRTGFYEQYF. In DNA form, the CDR3 reads TGCAGTGCCCCCCGGACAGGGTTCTACGAGCAGTACTTC.

The chain combines TRBV20-1 with TRBJ2-3; either TRBD1 or TRBD2 may fit D (6 bases each). Trimming removed 0 bases from V and 7 bases from J, with 23 bases in between. From germline, CDR1 is DFQATT and CDR2 SNEGSKA (reference sequence). This CDR3 is 17 amino acids long. The CDR3 DNA reads as TGCAGTGCTAGAGATTGGTTCAGAGGGGGGACGGTGAATACGCAGTATTTT. Amino acids: CSARDWFRGGTVNTQYF.

This clonotype has only a few counts. The rearrangement uses TRBV7-9 and TRBJ2-7; D remains unclear. The CDR3 spans 13 residues. Trimming cost V 5 bases and J 6 bases, with 14 bases left between them. Germline lookup yields CDR1 SEHNR and CDR2 FQNEAQ (reference sequence). CDR3 DNA sequence: TGTGCCAGCAGCCCCCACCCGTCCGCCGAGCAGTACTTC. As protein: CASSPHPSAEQYF.